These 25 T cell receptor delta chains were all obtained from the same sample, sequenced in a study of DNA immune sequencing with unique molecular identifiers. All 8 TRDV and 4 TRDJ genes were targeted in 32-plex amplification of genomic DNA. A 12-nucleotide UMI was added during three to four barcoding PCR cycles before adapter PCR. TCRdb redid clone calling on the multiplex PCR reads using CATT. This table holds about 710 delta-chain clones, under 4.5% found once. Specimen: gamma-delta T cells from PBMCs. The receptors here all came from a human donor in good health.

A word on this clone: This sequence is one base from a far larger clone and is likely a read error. CDR3 nucleotides: TGTGCTCTTGGGGAACGAGGTCCTACGTCCTTACTGGGGGATACGGGACACACCGATAAACTCATCTTT. Its protein product is CALGERGPTSLLGDTGHTDKLIF. The chain employs TRDV1 and TRDJ1; 13 bases map to TRDD3. TCRdb is silent on the J gene; assignment here came from matching the DNA to germline. The CDR3 spans 23 residues. With 1 base clipped from V and 0 bases from J, the junction kept 20 bases outside the gene matches. From germline, CDR1 is TSWWSYY and CDR2 QGS.

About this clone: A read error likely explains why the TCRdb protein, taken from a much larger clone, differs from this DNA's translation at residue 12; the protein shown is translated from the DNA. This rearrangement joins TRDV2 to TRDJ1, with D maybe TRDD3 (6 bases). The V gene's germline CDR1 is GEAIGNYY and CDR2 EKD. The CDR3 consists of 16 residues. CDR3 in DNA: TGTGCCTGTGACACCTTAGGGGGGACGATTACCGAAAAACTCATCTTT. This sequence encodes CACDTLGGTITEKLIF.

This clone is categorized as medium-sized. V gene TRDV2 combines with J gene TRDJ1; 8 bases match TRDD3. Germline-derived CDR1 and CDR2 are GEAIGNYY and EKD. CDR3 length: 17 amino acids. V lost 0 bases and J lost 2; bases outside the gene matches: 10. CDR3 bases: TGTGCCTGTGACACCGTTGGGGGATCAGAGTCGACCGATAAACTCATCTTT. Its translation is CACDTVGGSESTDKLIF.

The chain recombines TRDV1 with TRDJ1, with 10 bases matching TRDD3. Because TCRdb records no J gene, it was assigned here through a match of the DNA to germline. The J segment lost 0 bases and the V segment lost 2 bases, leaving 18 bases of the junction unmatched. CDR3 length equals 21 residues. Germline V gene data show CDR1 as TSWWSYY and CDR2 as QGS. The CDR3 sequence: CALGEVVVVIVGDTHTDKLIF. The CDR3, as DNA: TGTGCTCTTGGGGAAGTCGTTGTCGTAATTGTGGGGGATACACACACCGATAAACTCATCTTT.

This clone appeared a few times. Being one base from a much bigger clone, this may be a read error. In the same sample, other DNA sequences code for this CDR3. The CDR3 spells CACDALWGPYTDKLIF. The CDR3 region has the DNA TGTGCCTGTGACGCACTCTGGGGTCCGTACACCGATAAACTCATCTTT. The chain joins TRDV2 to TRDJ1; a weak D match, TRDD3 (6 bases). The CDR3 has 16 residues. Germline loops: CDR1 GEAIGNYY, CDR2 EKD. Trimming pared 3 bases from V and 0 bases from J, leaving 16 bases between.

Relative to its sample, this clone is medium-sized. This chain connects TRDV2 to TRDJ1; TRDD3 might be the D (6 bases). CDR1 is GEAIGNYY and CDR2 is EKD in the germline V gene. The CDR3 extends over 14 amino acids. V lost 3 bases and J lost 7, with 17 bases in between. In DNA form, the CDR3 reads TGTGCCTGTGACCCTGTACTGGGAATGGGTAAACTCATCTTT. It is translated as CACDPVLGMGKLIF.

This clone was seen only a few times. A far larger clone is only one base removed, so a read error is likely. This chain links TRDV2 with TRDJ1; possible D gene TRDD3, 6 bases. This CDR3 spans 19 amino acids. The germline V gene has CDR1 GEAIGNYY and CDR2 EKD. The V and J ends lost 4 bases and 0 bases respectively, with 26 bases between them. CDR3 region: CACERVPELGTGYTDKLIF. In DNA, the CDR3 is TGTGCCTGTGAAAGGGTACCCGAACTGGGAACGGGGTACACCGATAAACTCATCTTT.

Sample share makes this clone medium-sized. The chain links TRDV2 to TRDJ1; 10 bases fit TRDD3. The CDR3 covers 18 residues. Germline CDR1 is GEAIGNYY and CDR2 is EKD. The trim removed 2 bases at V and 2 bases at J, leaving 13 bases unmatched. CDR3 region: CACDMLTGGSGLTDKLIF. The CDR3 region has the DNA TGTGCCTGTGACATGTTAACTGGGGGATCTGGCTTAACCGATAAACTCATCTTT.

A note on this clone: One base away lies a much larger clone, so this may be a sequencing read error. The CDR3 region is CACDTLGVDTYKLIF. DNA for the CDR3: TGTGCCTGTGACACCCTGGGGGTTGACACCTATAAACTCATCTTT. V usage is TRDV2 and J usage is TRDJ1, with 7 bases matching TRDD3. Germline V gives CDR1 GEAIGNYY, CDR2 EKD. The CDR3 sequence is 15 residues long.

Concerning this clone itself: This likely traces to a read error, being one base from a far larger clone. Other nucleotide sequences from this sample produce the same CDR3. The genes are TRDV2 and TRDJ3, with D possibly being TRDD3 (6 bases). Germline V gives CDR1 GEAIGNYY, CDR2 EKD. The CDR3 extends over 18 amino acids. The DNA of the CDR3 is TGTGCCTGTGACACGGCTGGGGCCACCTCCTGGGACACTCGACAGATGTTTTTC. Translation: CACDTAGATSWDTRQMFF.

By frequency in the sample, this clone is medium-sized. This CDR3 is CACDDLVTGGSYTDKLIF. The CDR3 nucleotides read TGTGCCTGTGACGACCTGGTTACTGGGGGGTCATACACCGATAAACTCATCTTT. V is TRDV2 and J is TRDJ1; 8 nucleotides agree with TRDD3. Germline V gene lookup returns CDR1 GEAIGNYY and CDR2 EKD. V shed 3 bases, J shed 0 bases, and the junction held 14 bases outside the gene matches. The CDR3 sequence is 18 residues long.

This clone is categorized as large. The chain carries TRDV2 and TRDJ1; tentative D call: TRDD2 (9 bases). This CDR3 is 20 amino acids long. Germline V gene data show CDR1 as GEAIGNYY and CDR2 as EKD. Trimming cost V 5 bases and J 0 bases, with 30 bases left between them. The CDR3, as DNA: TGTGCCTGTGCCCCCCTTCCTACGGGCCCTGGGGGACCCGACACCGATAAACTCATCTTT. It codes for CACAPLPTGPGGPDTDKLIF.

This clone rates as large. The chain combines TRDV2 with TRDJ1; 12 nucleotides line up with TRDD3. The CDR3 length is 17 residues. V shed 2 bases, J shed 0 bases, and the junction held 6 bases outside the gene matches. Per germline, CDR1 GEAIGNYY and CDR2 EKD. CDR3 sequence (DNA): TGTGCCTGTGACAATTTACTGGGGGATACAAACACCGATAAACTCATCTTT. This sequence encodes CACDNLLGDTNTDKLIF.

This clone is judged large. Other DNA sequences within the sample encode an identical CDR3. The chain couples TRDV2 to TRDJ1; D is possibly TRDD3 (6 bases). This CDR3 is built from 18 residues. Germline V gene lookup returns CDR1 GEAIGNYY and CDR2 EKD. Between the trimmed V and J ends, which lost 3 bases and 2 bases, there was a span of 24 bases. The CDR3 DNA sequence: TGTGCCTGTGACGGCTTGGGGGGAAGAGGGGAAGGAACCGATAAACTCATCTTT. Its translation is CACDGLGGRGEGTDKLIF.

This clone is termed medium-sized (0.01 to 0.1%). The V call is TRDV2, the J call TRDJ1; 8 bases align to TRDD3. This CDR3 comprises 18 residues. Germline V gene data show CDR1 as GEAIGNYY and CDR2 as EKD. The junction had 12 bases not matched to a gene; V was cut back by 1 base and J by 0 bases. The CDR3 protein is CACDTLLGARPYTDKLIF. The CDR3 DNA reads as TGTGCCTGTGACACTTTACTGGGGGCACGCCCGTACACCGATAAACTCATCTTT.

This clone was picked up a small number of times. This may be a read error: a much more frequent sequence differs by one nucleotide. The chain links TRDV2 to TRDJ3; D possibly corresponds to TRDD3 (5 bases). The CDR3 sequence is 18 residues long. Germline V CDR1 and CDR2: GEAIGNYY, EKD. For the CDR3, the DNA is TGTGCCTGTTACACCGCGGGGGCAAACTCCTGGGACACCCGACAGATGTTTTTC. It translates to CACYTAGANSWDTRQMFF.

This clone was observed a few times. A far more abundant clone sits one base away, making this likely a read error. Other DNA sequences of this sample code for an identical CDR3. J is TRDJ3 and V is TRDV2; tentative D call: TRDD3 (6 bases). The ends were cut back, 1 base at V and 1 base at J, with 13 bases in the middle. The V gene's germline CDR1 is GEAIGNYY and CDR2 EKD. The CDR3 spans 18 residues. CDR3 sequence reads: CACDTAGATSWDTRQMFF. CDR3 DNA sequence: TGTGCCTGTGACACGGCTGGGGCCACGTCCTGGGACACCCGACAGATGTTTTTC.

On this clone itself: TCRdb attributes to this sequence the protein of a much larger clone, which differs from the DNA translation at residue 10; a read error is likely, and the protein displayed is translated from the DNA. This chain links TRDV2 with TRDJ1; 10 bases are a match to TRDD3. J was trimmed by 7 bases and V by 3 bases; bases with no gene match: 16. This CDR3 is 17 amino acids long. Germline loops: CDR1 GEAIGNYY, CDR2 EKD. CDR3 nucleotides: TGTGCCTGTGACCTTTTACTGGGGGATGCGCGTGAAGGTAAACTCATCTTT. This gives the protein CACDLLLGDAREGKLIF.

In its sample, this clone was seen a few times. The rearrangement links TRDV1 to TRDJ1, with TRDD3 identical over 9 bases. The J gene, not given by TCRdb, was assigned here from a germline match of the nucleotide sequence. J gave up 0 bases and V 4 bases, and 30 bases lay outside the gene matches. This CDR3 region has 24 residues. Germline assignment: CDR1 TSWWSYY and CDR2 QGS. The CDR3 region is CALGVSPLGPGDTSTPPYTDKLIF. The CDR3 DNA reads TGTGCTCTTGGGGTGTCCCCCCTTGGCCCTGGGGATACGAGTACCCCTCCGTACACCGATAAACTCATCTTT.

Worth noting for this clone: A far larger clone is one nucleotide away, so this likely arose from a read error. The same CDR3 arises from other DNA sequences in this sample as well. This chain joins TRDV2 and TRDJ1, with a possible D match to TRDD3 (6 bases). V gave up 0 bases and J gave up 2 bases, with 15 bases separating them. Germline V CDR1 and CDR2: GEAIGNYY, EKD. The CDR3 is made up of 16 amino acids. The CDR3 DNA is TGTGCCTGTGACACCTTGGGGGGGACGATTACCGATAAACTCATCTTT. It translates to CACDTLGGTITDKLIF.

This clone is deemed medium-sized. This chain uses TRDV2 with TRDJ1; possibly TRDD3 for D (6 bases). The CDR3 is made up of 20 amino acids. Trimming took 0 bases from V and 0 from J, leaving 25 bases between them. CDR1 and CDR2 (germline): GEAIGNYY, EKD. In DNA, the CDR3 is TGTGCCTGTGACACCCTCCTGTCGGGGGAGAGCGGTCTGTACACCGATAAACTCATCTTT. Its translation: CACDTLLSGESGLYTDKLIF.

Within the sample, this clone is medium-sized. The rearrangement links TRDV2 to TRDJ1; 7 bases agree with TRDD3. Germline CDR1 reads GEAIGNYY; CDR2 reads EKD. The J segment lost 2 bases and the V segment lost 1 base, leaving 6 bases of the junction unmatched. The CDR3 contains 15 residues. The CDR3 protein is CACDTVGETTDKLIF. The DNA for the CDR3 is TGTGCCTGTGACACTGTGGGGGAGACGACCGATAAACTCATCTTT.

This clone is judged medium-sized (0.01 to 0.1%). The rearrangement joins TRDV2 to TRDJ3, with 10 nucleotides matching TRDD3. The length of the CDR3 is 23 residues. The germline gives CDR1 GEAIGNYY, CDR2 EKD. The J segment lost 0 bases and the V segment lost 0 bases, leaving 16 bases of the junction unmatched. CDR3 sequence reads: CACDTGLHWGIPPSSWDTRQMFF. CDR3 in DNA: TGTGCCTGTGACACCGGCTTGCATTGGGGGATACCCCCGAGCTCCTGGGACACCCGACAGATGTTTTTC.

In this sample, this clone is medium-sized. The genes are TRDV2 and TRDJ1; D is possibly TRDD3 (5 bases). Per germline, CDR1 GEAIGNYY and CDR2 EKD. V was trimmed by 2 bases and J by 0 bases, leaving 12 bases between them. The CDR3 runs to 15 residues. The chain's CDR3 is CACDILAGDTDKLIF. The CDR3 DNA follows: TGTGCCTGTGACATCCTCGCGGGGGACACCGATAAACTCATCTTT.

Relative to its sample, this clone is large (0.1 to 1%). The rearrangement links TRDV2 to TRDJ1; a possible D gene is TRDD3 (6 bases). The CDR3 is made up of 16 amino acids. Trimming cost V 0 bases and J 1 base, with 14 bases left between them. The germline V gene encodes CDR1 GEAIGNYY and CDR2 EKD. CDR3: CACDTLEGGSTDKLIF. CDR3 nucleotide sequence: TGTGCCTGTGACACCCTGGAAGGGGGGAGCACCGATAAACTCATCTTT.